The 7 T cell receptor beta chains given below trace back to one sample, sequenced in a study of tumor-infiltrating lymphocytes in primary liver carcinoma. Blood RNA originated from unsorted whole blood, with germline DNA additionally extracted. Researchers generated TCR beta cDNA from 500 ng of total RNA, relying on a constant-region primer. Three-round nested multiplex PCR performed with slightly modified ARM-PCR produced the TCR beta libraries. In the first two PCR rounds, TRBV1-TRBV30 forward primers were paired with a C-beta reverse primer, and each round lasted around 10 cycles. TCRdb reanalysed the multiplex PCR reads using MiXCR and keeps one entry per CDR3 protein. This table holds about 320,000 distinct CDR3 sequences, more than 55% found once. The source material was peripheral blood. The receptors were gathered from a man aged 35 to 55 with primary liver carcinoma and hepatitis B virus infection.

This clonotype appeared many times. The DNA for the CDR3 is TGCGCCAGCACCCAAGGGGGCGCATATACTGAAGCTTTCTTT. This codes for CASTQGGAYTEAFF. The genes are TRBV5-1 and TRBJ1-1; 7 bases are a match to TRBD1. The CDR3 extends over 14 amino acids. The germline V gene has CDR1 SGHRS and CDR2 YFSETQ. The V segment lost 6 bases and the J segment 5 bases; nucleotides outside the gene matches: 10. Variable domain in full (rest from reference TRBV5-1 and TRBJ1-1): KAGVTQTPRYLIKTRGQQVTLSCSPISGHRSVSWYQQTPGQGLQFLFEYFSETQRNKGNFPGRFSGRQFSNSRSEMNVSTLELGDSALYLCASTQGGAYTEAFFGQGTRLTVV.

Remarks on this clonotype: A read error may be the cause here, since a much bigger clone is one base away. The chain recombines TRBV12-3 or TRBV12-4 with TRBJ2-6, with D possibly matching TRBD1 (6 bases). V lost 6 bases, J lost 3 bases, and 12 bases lay in between. The CDR3 is 15 residues long. The CDR3 sequence: CASRVDSFGANVLTF. Written as DNA, the CDR3 is TGTGCCAGCAGAGTGGACAGCTTTGGGGCCAACGTCCTGACTTTC.

A remark on this clonotype: Being one base from a much bigger clone, this may be a read error. The gene calls are TRBV6-2 or TRBV6-3 and TRBJ2-7; D uncertain. This CDR3 is built from 13 residues. The V gene lost 2 bases and the J gene lost 3 bases, with 8 bases spanning the gap. Germline-derived CDR1 and CDR2 are MNHEY and SVGEGT. As DNA, the CDR3 is TGTGCCAGCAGTTACGCGACATACTACGAGCAGTACTTC. Translation gives CASSYATYYEQYF.

A note on this clonotype: Germline and junction disagree at one end, which may indicate a read error. The chain recombines TRBV4-3 with TRBJ2-2; a possible D gene is TRBD2 (5 bases). The germline V gene encodes CDR1 LGHNA and CDR2 YSLEER. CDR3 length: 16 residues. The chain's CDR3 is CANSQEGRSNTEELFF. Here the CDR3 DNA reads TGCGCCAACAGCCAAGAGGGCAGGTCGAACACCGAGGAGCTGTTTTTT.

The count of this clonotype is one. The CDR3 here is CASIPGTGAETQYF. The CDR3 bases are TGTGCCAGCATACCCGGGACAGGGGCAGAGACCCAGTACTTC. The chain employs TRBV11-1 and TRBJ2-5; 10 positions agree with TRBD1. J gave up 4 bases and V 7 bases, and 6 bases lay outside the gene matches. The CDR3 is 14 residues long. In germline, CDR1 is SGHAT, CDR2 FQDESV (reference sequence).

A remark on this clonotype: A clone one base away is much larger, so this may be a read error. This sequence joins TRBV29-1 and TRBJ2-3; tentative D call: TRBD1 (6 bases). The CDR3 loop spans 12 amino acids. Germline loops: CDR1 SQVTM, CDR2 ANQGSEA. The CDR3, as DNA: TGCAGCGTTGACAGGGACACATATACGCAGTATTTT. This sequence encodes CSVDRDTYTQYF.

This clonotype came up once. Just one base apart from a much larger clone, this may be a read error. This chain joins TRBV6-6 and TRBJ2-2; 11 bases match TRBD2. Germline CDR1 MNHNY, CDR2 SVGAGI (reference sequence). The CDR3 runs 17 residues. The CDR3 coding sequence is TGTGCCAGCAGATCTACTAGCGGGAGAATTAGCGGCGGGGAGCTGGTTTTT. Translated, it gives CASRSTSGRISGGELVF.